The next 18 T cell receptor beta chains were all read from a single sample in a study of blood T cell repertoires in COVID-19 (dated by TCRdb to 2018 to 2021). To prepare the library, the immunoSEQ multiplex PCR assay was applied. Not all clones reach the TCRdb copy of this immuneACCESS table, which keeps in-frame sequences only. Checked studies attribute under half of the gap to unresolved V genes and leave the rest unexplained. The sample yields around 150,000 clones; around 79% were counted once. 8.6% of the sample is in the top ten clones. The sequenced sample consisted of peripheral blood. The receptors derive from a man aged 50 to 59 with active or convalescent COVID-19.

The rearrangement links TRBV19 to TRBJ2-1, with D possibly being TRBD2 (5 bases). Trimming cost V 7 bases and J 3 bases, with 22 bases left between them. The CDR3 contains 17 residues. Germline V gene lookup returns CDR1 LNHDA and CDR2 SQIVND (reference sequence). DNA of the CDR3: TGTGCCAGTATGAGAGGACCCGGGAACAGAATCTACAATGAGCAGTTCTTC. Translated: CASMRGPGNRIYNEQFF.

This clone appeared a single time. The chain is built from TRBV7-9 and TRBJ2-1, with TRBD2 matching over 8 bases. Germline CDR1 and CDR2: SEHNR and FQNEAQ (reference sequence). V trimming: 5 bases; J trimming: 4 bases; junction bases outside the gene matches: 7. There are 15 residues in the CDR3. Written as DNA, the CDR3 is TGTGCCAGCAGCCAAACTAGCGGACCATACAATGAGCAGTTCTTC. It translates to CASSQTSGPYNEQFF.

The J gene is TRBJ2-5, the V gene TRBV7-8; 7 bases match TRBD2. The germline CDR1 and CDR2 sequences are SGHVS and FQNEAQ. The CDR3 totals 15 residues. V dropped 1 base and J dropped 5; count of bases not matched to a gene: 7. The CDR3 reads CASSLEGGSRETQYF. The CDR3 coding sequence is TGTGCCAGCAGCTTAGAAGGCGGGAGTCGGGAGACCCAGTACTTC. Based on the CDR3 plus reference TRBV7-8 and TRBJ2-5, the full variable domain is GAGVSQSPRYKVAKRGQDVALRCDPISGHVSLFWYQQALGQGPEFLTYFQNEAQLDKSGLPSDRFFAERPEGSVSTLKIQRTQQEDSAVYLCASSLEGGSRETQYFGPGTRLLVL.

The chain couples TRBV24-1 to TRBJ1-5; TRBD1 aligns across 10 bases. CDR1 is KGHDR and CDR2 is SFDVKD in the germline V gene. CDR3 length: 15 amino acids. J was trimmed by 1 base and V by 9 bases; bases with no gene match: 5. The CDR3 here is CATGEGQGSNQPQHF. In nucleotides, the CDR3 is TGTGCCACCGGGGAGGGACAGGGGAGCAATCAGCCCCAGCATTTT.

The V call is TRBV18, the J call TRBJ2-3, with a possible D match to TRBD1 (5 bases). The CDR3 runs to 14 residues. CDR1 and CDR2 (germline): KGHSH, LQKENI. V lost 4 bases to trimming and J lost 1 base, with 9 bases between them. As DNA, the CDR3 is TGTGCCAGCTCACTGGGGCAGCGCACAGATACGCAGTATTTT. This sequence encodes CASSLGQRTDTQYF. The full variable domain, rest sourced from reference TRBV18 and TRBJ2-3, is NAGVMQNPRHLVRRRGQEARLRCSPMKGHSHVYWYRQLPEEGLKFMVYLQKENIIDESGMPKERFSAEFPKEGPSILRIQQVVRGDSAAYFCASSLGQRTDTQYFGPGTRLTVL.

This clone showed up just a few times. The chain is built from TRBV15 and TRBJ2-7, with D hard to call. The CDR3 is 13 residues long. Trimming pared 0 bases from V and 6 bases from J, leaving 9 bases between. The germline gives CDR1 LNHNV, CDR2 YYDKDF (reference sequence). CDR3 nucleotide sequence: TGTGCCACCAGCAGAGATTACCGCGTCGAGCAGTACTTC. Translation gives CATSRDYRVEQYF.

The chain links TRBV9 to TRBJ1-2; 10 bases are a match to TRBD1. Trimming at V came to 0 bases and at J to 10 bases, leaving 6 bases not matched to a gene. In germline, CDR1 is SGDLS, CDR2 YYNGEE. This CDR3 is 14 amino acids long. CDR3 coding DNA: TGTGCCAGCAGCGTAGTCACGACAGGGGGCAACTACACCTTC. Amino acid sequence: CASSVVTTGGNYTF.

The chain combines TRBV4-1 with TRBJ2-2, with 7 bases that match TRBD2. V trimming: 0 bases; J trimming: 6 bases; junction bases outside the gene matches: 4. This CDR3 is built from 15 residues. CDR1 is MGHRA and CDR2 is YSYEKL in the germline V gene. Written as DNA, the CDR3 is TGCGCCAGCAGCCAAGAGCCAGGGAGGGCCGGGGAGCTGTTTTTT. This sequence encodes CASSQEPGRAGELFF.

CDR3 coding DNA: TGTGCCAGCAGCTTAAGCGGGAATAATTCACCCCTCCACTTT. It translates to CASSLSGNNSPLHF. The chain recombines TRBV7-9 with TRBJ1-6; D is ambiguous. CDR1 and CDR2 (germline): SEHNR, FQNEAQ (reference sequence). V was pared by 2 bases and J by 5 bases, with 7 bases between. The CDR3 has 14 residues.

V gene TRBV29-1 combines with J gene TRBJ2-2, with 12 bases fitting TRBD2. CDR3 length equals 13 residues. The J segment lost 7 bases and the V segment lost 7 bases, leaving 4 bases of the junction unmatched. Per the germline V gene, CDR1 is SQVTM and CDR2 is ANQGSEA. The CDR3 nucleotides read TGCAGCGCCGGACTAGCGGGGATCGGGGAGCTGTTTTTT. This gives the protein CSAGLAGIGELFF.

This clone was detected only once. This chain uses TRBV7-3 with TRBJ2-1, with TRBD1 matching 9 bases. V lost 5 bases, J lost 1 base, and 3 bases stayed unmatched. Germline lookup yields CDR1 SGHTA and CDR2 FQGTGA. The CDR3 is 15 amino acids. This CDR3 is CASSAGQGSYNEQFF. In nucleotides, the CDR3 is TGTGCCAGCAGCGCGGGACAGGGATCCTACAATGAGCAGTTCTTC. The variable domain in full, completed from reference TRBV7-3 and TRBJ2-1, reads GAGVSQTPSNKVTEKGKYVELRCDPISGHTALYWYRQSLGQGPEFLIYFQGTGAADDSGLPNDRFFAVRPEGSVSTLKIQRTERGDSAVYLCASSAGQGSYNEQFFGPGTRLTVL.

About this clone: Relative to the germline gene, one junction end is altered; a read error may explain this. The gene calls are TRBV28 and TRBJ1-1; possible D gene TRBD1, 6 bases. CDR1 is MDHEN, CDR2 SYDVKM, per germline. CDR3 length equals 15 residues. CDR3 region: CVSSQSGQLNTEAFF. The CDR3 DNA is TGTGTCAGCAGTCAAAGTGGACAGCTGAACACTGAAGCTTTCTTT.

This chain connects TRBV3-1 (or the pseudogene TRBV3-2) to TRBJ2-2; a weak D match, TRBD2 (6 bases). The CDR3 has 17 residues. Trimming took 0 bases from V and 5 from J, leaving 16 bases between them. Per the germline V gene, CDR1 is LGHDT and CDR2 is YNNKEL (reference sequence). CDR3 nucleotide sequence: TGTGCCAGCAGCCAAGATCGCCCCGGACTAACGACCGGGGAGCTGTTTTTT. This encodes CASSQDRPGLTTGELFF.

This clone was recorded only once. V gene TRBV27 combines with J gene TRBJ2-2; unclear D gene. The CDR3 length is 15 residues. V gave up 6 bases and J gave up 2 bases, with 13 bases separating them. CDR1 is MNHEY, CDR2 SMNVEV, per germline (reference sequence). The CDR3 sequence is CASSNLVVNTGELFF. Here the CDR3 DNA reads TGTGCCAGCAGCAACCTAGTGGTTAACACCGGGGAGCTGTTTTTT.

The CDR3 DNA reads TGTGCCACCCTGCCTAGCGGGAGGGCCCAATGGTACCAAGAGACCCAGTACTTC. It is translated as CATLPSGRAQWYQETQYF. This chain links TRBV28 with TRBJ2-5; 12 positions match TRBD2. The germline V gene has CDR1 MDHEN and CDR2 SYDVKM. This CDR3 contains 18 residues. V shed 10 bases, J shed 0 bases, and the junction held 15 bases outside the gene matches.

This clone has only one observation. The chain is built from TRBV3-1 (or the pseudogene TRBV3-2) and TRBJ2-3; a weak D match, TRBD2 (6 bases). Trimming took off 1 base at V and 2 bases at J, with 16 bases between the two ends. CDR3 length: 17 residues. The germline V gene encodes CDR1 LGHDT and CDR2 YNNKEL (reference sequence). The CDR3 sequence: CASSQGFGTEDTDTQYF. DNA of the CDR3: TGTGCCAGCAGCCAAGGCTTTGGGACTGAGGACACAGATACGCAGTATTTT.

The chain has TRBV3-1 (or the pseudogene TRBV3-2) and TRBJ2-6; D call uncertain. The CDR3 covers 15 residues. V was cut by 0 bases and J by 0 bases, with 3 bases left in between. CDR1 and CDR2 from the germline V gene are LGHDT and YNNKEL (reference sequence). For the CDR3, the DNA is TGTGCCAGCAGCCAAGATAGCTCTGGGGCCAACGTCCTGACTTTC. Residues: CASSQDSSGANVLTF.

The genes are TRBV1 and TRBJ2-1; TRBD1 reflects the table's D call only, with no check against the DNA. TRBV1 constitutes a pseudogene. The CDR3 covers 20 residues. The CDR3 nucleotides read TGCACCAGCAGCCAAGCTAAGGTGAGCGGACAGGGGGCGTTCTACAATGAGCAGTTCTTC. Translating gives CTSSQAKVSGQGAFYNEQFF.